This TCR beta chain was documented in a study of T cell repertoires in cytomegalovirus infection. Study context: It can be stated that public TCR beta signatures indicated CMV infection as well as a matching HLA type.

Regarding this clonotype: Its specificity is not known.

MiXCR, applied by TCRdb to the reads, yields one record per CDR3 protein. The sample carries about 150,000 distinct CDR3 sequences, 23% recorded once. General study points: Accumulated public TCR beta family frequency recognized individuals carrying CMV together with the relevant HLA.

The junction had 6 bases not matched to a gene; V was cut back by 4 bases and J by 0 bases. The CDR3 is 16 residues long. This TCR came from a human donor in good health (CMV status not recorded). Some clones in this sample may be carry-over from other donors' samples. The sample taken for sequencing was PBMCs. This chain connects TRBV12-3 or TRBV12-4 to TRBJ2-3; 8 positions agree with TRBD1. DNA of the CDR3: TGTGCCAGCAGTTCTTCCTGGACAGGGAGCACAGATACGCAGTATTTT. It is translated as CASSSSWTGSTDTQYF.